The clone carrying this T cell receptor (beta chain) has a single count. The CDR3 loop spans 16 amino acids. J gave up 1 base and V 4 bases, and 3 bases lay outside the gene matches. Germline V gene sequence: CDR1 LGHNA, CDR2 YSLEER. Recovery meant two consecutive negative NP/OP PCR tests, professional clearance, or resolved symptoms. In the original processing: Estimation of nucleated cell counts was performed using reference gene primer amplification. Data came from immunoSEQ multiplex PCR; TCRdb stores just in-frame clones and leaves some out. The V and J calls and clone size come from that table; D and trimming were worked out from the DNA. The profile shows fewer than 300,000 clones, roughly 91% of them singletons. These data belong to a study of blood T cell repertoires in COVID-19. Study overall: Acute and convalescent COVID-19 specimens originated in the United States, Italy and Spain.

This clonotype originated in a man in his forties who had recovered from COVID-19. The material sequenced was PBMCs or T cells enriched from blood (not recorded which). This sequence joins TRBV4-3 and TRBJ2-5; 13 nucleotides agree with TRBD2. The CDR3 region is CASSRGTSGTQETQYF. The CDR3 DNA reads as TGCGCCAGCAGCCGCGGGACTAGCGGGACCCAAGAGACCCAGTACTTC.